Sequencing of this TCR beta chain was carried out in a study of prognosis after radiotherapy for stage I lung cancer. Study in general: Oligometastatic NSCLC after surgical resection of the primary tumor was present in roughly five patients, while newly diagnosed primary stage I lung tumors were present in around 15. Of the patients, over 5 had squamous cell carcinoma and some eleven had adenocarcinoma tumors. Patients received 3 to 5 SBRT fractions with a biologically effective dose of at least 100 Gy. Distant metastases were recorded in a handful of patients after radiotherapy, at a median of roughly 7 months, and no significant progression was recorded in around 16.

This clonotype was counted at least ten times. Starting from genomic DNA, TCR beta CDR3 was amplified through two-round multiplex PCR. First-round PCR amplification was performed with primers specific to each TRBV and TRBJ gene. TCRdb reprocessed the multiplex PCR reads via MiXCR and lists one record per CDR3 protein. The table lists over 12,000 distinct CDR3 sequences, 25% to 35% of them singletons. The V end lost 4 bases, the J end lost 7 bases, and 22 bases lay between the germline ends. CDR1 is LGHDT, CDR2 YNNKEL, per germline (reference sequence). The CDR3 has 16 residues. V and J are TRBV3-1 and TRBJ1-1; D is perhaps TRBD1 (5 bases). The sequence derives from a donor older than 45 with non-small cell lung cancer. The input for sequencing was PBMCs, taken before or after stereotactic body radiation therapy (not recorded which). The CDR3 loop is CASSLFLGQSPLEAFF. CDR3 sequence (DNA): TGTGCCAGCAGCCTCTTTTTAGGACAATCTCCCCTTGAAGCTTTCTTT.